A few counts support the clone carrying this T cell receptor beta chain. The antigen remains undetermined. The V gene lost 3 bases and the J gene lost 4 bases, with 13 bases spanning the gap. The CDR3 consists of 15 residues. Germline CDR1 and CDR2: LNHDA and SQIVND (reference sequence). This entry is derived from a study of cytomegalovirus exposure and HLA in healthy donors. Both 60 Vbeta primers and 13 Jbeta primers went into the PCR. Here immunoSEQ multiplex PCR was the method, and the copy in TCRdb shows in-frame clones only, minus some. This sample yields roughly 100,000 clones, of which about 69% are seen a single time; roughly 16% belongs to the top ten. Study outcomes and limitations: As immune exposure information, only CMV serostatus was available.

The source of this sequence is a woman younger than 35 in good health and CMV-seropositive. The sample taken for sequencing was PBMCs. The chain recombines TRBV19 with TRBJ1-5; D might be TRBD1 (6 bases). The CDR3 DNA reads TGTGCCAGTAGTATTAACAGGGATCGGAATCAGCCCCAGCATTTT. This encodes CASSINRDRNQPQHF.